Below, one TCR beta chain is given with its context. Between the trimmed V and J ends, which lost 0 bases and 0 bases, there was a span of 10 bases. The CDR3 extends over 16 amino acids. The sample is drawn from a study of blood T cell repertoires in COVID-19. Overall study: From the United States, Italy and Spain came samples of acute and convalescent COVID-19.

In the original processing: Amplification of reference gene primers provided the estimated nucleated cell counts. Only in-frame clones appear in the TCRdb table, and some are missing; sequencing was by immunoSEQ multiplex PCR. Clone size and V and J calls were adopted from that table, with D and trimming inferred from the DNA. The sample has roughly 200,000 clones, over 75% seen once. V and J are TRBV23-1 and TRBJ2-3, with D perhaps matching TRBD2 (5 bases). TRBV23-1 is annotated as an ORF whose role is uncertain. The TCR was taken from a man over 45 who had recovered from COVID-19. The sample consisted of peripheral blood. The CDR3 DNA reads as TGCGCCAGCAGTCAATCTCGGGGTTTTAGCACAGATACGCAGTATTTT. The encoded protein is CASSQSRGFSTDTQYF.